A selection of T cell receptor beta chains follows, all from one sample in a study of blood T cell repertoires in COVID-19. The assay was immunoSEQ multiplex PCR, and TCRdb's table has in-frame clones only and misses some. The table lists 100,000 to 150,000 clones, roughly 90% of them singletons. The specimen sequenced was peripheral blood. Source of these receptors: a woman older than 75 with acute or convalescent COVID-19. Each CDR3 is given with its conserved first and last residue. The D gene is left open where the match is weak. Clone size is shown for a subset of rows, as once, few, many or a class of expanded clone.

>TRBJ2-7|NA|NA|TRBV6-1
CASSELRRAFFEQYF
TGTGCCAGCAGTGAACTTCGGAGGGCCTTCTTCGAGCAGTACTTC
>TRBJ2-1|TRBD2|NA|TRBV7-3
CASSPFGLAGGYYNEQFF
TGTGCCAGCAGCCCCTTCGGGCTAGCGGGAGGGTACTACAATGAGCAGTTCTTC
>TRBJ2-4|NA|NA|TRBV6-5
CATEGGSLAKNIQYF
TGTGCGACTGAGGGGGGGTCCTTAGCCAAAAACATTCAGTACTTC
>TRBJ2-1|NA|few|TRBV7-2
CASSLEGGASYNEQFF
TGTGCCAGCAGCTTAGAAGGTGGGGCGTCCTACAATGAGCAGTTCTTC
>TRBJ2-5|NA|NA|TRBV20-1
CSASAGLYQETQYF
TGCAGTGCTAGTGCAGGCCTGTACCAAGAGACCCAGTACTTC
>TRBJ1-3|TRBD1|NA|TRBV6-5
CASRPGTASGNTIYF
TGTGCCAGCAGGCCCGGGACAGCCTCTGGAAACACCATATATTTT
>TRBJ2-3|TRBD2|once|TRBV5-4
CASSLRLAGTSTDTQYF
TGTGCCAGCAGCTTGCGACTAGCGGGGACTAGCACAGATACGCAGTATTTT
>TRBJ1-2|NA|NA|TRBV19
CASSRRPSRGENYGYTF
TGTGCCAGTAGTAGACGGCCCTCTCGGGGGGAAAACTATGGCTACACCTTC
>TRBJ2-7|TRBD1|NA|TRBV5-1
CASSLGQGLSYEQYF
TGCGCCAGCAGCTTAGGACAGGGTCTCTCCTACGAGCAGTACTTC
>TRBJ2-4|NA|NA|TRBV5-1
CASSLGGSDNKNIQYF
TGCGCCAGCAGCTTGGGGGGATCGGACAACAAAAACATTCAGTACTTC
>TRBJ2-2|TRBD2|once|TRBV2
CASSEQPHRLASTGELFF
TGTGCCAGCAGTGAACAGCCGCATCGACTAGCGTCCACCGGGGAGCTGTTTTTT
>TRBJ2-2|NA|once|TRBV9
CASSVGGEAGELFF
TGTGCCAGCAGCGTAGGAGGTGAGGCCGGGGAGCTGTTTTTT
>TRBJ2-7|NA|NA|TRBV7-9
CASSLGTYYEQYF
TGTGCCAGCAGCTTAGGGACATACTACGAGCAGTACTTC
>TRBJ2-5|TRBD2|NA|TRBV19
CASSITGTRGPQETQYF
TGTGCCAGTAGTATTACAGGGACTAGGGGCCCTCAAGAGACCCAGTACTTC
>TRBJ2-3|TRBD1|NA|TRBV5-1
CASRTGQGTDTQYF
TGCGCCAGCAGAACCGGACAGGGCACAGATACGCAGTATTTT
>TRBJ1-4|NA|NA|TRBV4-3
CASSRDNNEKLFF
TGCGCCAGCAGCCGGGACAATAATGAAAAACTGTTTTTT
>TRBJ1-5|NA|NA|TRBV10-3
CAIRNSLNQPQHF
TGTGCCATCAGAAACAGCCTCAATCAGCCCCAGCATTTT